This entry describes one T cell receptor (beta chain). Its antigen is unidentified. CDR1 is PRHDT, CDR2 FYEKMQ, per germline (reference sequence). Trimming stripped 7 bases from V and 3 bases from J, with 12 bases between. The CDR3 is made up of 13 amino acids. This entry belongs to a study of graft-versus-host responses after intestinal transplantation. On the study more broadly: Transplants were multivisceral, liver-intestinal, or isolated intestinal. Anti-thymocyte globulin induction, then tacrolimus and steroids for about three years, went to all recipients. Study-level findings and limits: The study found high graft-versus-host to host-versus-graft clonal ratios in allografts of patients with graft-donor T cell macrochimerism. Declines in HvG clones occurring early post-transplant were associated with peak circulating GvH clone levels.

TCRdb keeps only in-frame clones here, not all; method: immunoSEQ multiplex PCR. Of about 70,000 clones listed, 90% are singletons. Specimen: unstimulated CD8+ T cells sorted from spleen or lymph node cells, collected before intestinal transplant. This receptor was taken from a human donor who received an intestinal transplant. The V and J genes are TRBV13 and TRBJ1-1; D is possibly TRBD1 (5 bases). The CDR3 region has the DNA TGTGCCAGCACGGCGGGGGTACACACTGAAGCTTTCTTT. It translates to CASTAGVHTEAFF.